The 10 T cell receptor beta chains presented below share a single source sample, sequenced in a study of T cell changes during pregnancy in multiple sclerosis. Produced via immunoSEQ multiplex PCR; TCRdb's table is partial and in-frame only. Here the sample spans 30,000 to 45,000 clones, roughly 92% being singletons. The sequenced material came from PBMCs (not recorded whether the cells were cultured). The receptors derive from a female donor with multiple sclerosis, enrolled in a pregnancy study.

This chain connects TRBV5-5 to TRBJ2-7; D may correspond to TRBD1 or TRBD2 (6 bases each). V was pared by 4 bases and J by 3 bases, with 20 bases between. Germline V gene sequence: CDR1 SGHKS, CDR2 YYEKEE (reference sequence). The CDR3 spans 16 residues. CDR3 sequence: CASSKGDSPTHYEQYF. In DNA, the CDR3 is TGTGCCAGCAGCAAGGGGGACTCGCCCACGCACTACGAGCAGTACTTC. The variable domain in full, with the rest retrieved from reference TRBV5-5 and TRBJ2-7, is DAGVTQSPTHLIKTRGQQVTLRCSPISGHKSVSWYQQVLGQGPQFIFQYYEKEERGRGNFPDRFSARQFPNYSSELNVNALLLGDSALYLCASSKGDSPTHYEQYFGPGTRLTVT.

The chain links TRBV11-2 to TRBJ2-7; 7 bases line up with TRBD2. This CDR3 has 17 amino acids. CDR1 is SGHAT and CDR2 is FQNNGV in the germline V gene. V dropped 4 bases and J dropped 4; count of bases not matched to a gene: 16. CDR3 sequence reads: CASSSSHGGGPGYEQYF. Here the CDR3 DNA reads TGTGCCAGCAGCTCCTCCCACGGCGGGGGACCAGGGTACGAGCAGTACTTC.

The J gene is TRBJ2-1, the V gene TRBV18, with 7 nucleotides matching TRBD2. Germline-derived CDR1 and CDR2 are KGHSH and LQKENI. The CDR3 extends over 15 amino acids. The V gene end was trimmed by 3 bases and the J gene end by 4 bases; junction bases not matched to a gene: 6. The CDR3 spells CASSPPSSGYNEQFF. The CDR3 bases are TGTGCCAGCTCACCCCCCAGTAGCGGGTACAATGAGCAGTTCTTC.

The V call is TRBV7-2, the J call TRBJ1-5; no definite D call. V was cut by 4 bases and J by 3 bases, with 7 bases left in between. This CDR3 has 13 residues. The germline V gene has CDR1 SGHTA and CDR2 FQGNSA. As DNA, the CDR3 is TGTGCCAGCAGCTCCCATGTCAATCAGCCCCAGCATTTT. The encoded protein is CASSSHVNQPQHF.

The chain carries TRBV7-3 and TRBJ2-1; D possibly matches TRBD1 or TRBD2 (5 bases each). Germline V lookup: CDR1 SGHTA, CDR2 FQGTGA. The CDR3 covers 13 residues. Trimming took 0 bases from V and 7 from J, leaving 7 bases between them. This CDR3 reads CASSLTGENEQFF. Here the CDR3 DNA reads TGTGCCAGCAGCTTAACGGGGGAAAATGAGCAGTTCTTC.

J is TRBJ1-1 and V is TRBV5-4; 10 bases are a match to TRBD1. With V trimmed by 4 bases and J by 3 bases, 6 bases remained unmatched. The CDR3 has 15 residues. The germline CDR1 and CDR2 sequences are SGHNT and YYREEE (reference sequence). The CDR3 spells CASSTQGTGDTEAFF. The CDR3, as DNA: TGTGCCAGCAGCACCCAAGGGACAGGGGACACTGAAGCTTTCTTT.

The chain couples TRBV4-3 to TRBJ2-7, with 7 bases lining up with TRBD2. CDR3 length equals 18 residues. Germline CDR1 LGHNA, CDR2 YSLEER. The J segment lost 6 bases and the V segment lost 0 bases, leaving 17 bases of the junction unmatched. This CDR3 reads CASSQDVGLQGGAPEQYF. CDR3 DNA: TGCGCCAGCAGCCAAGATGTTGGCCTCCAGGGAGGGGCTCCCGAGCAGTACTTC.

This chain joins TRBV6-5 and TRBJ1-1; D is ambiguous. CDR3 size: 15 residues. V was clipped by 2 bases and J by 0 bases, with 10 bases between them. Germline V CDR1 and CDR2: MNHEY, SVGAGI. The DNA for the CDR3 is TGTGCCAGCAGTTACCGGGCCCAGCTGAACACTGAAGCTTTCTTT. Amino acids: CASSYRAQLNTEAFF.

The chain couples TRBV15 to TRBJ1-2; no definite D call. Trimming shortened V by 1 base and J by 3 bases, and 9 bases separated the two germline ends. Germline CDR1 reads LNHNV; CDR2 reads YYDKDF (reference sequence). The CDR3 runs to 14 residues. For the CDR3, the DNA is TGTGCCACCAGCAGAGGGTCTGCAGACTATGGCTACACCTTC. Translating it yields CATSRGSADYGYTF.

The rearrangement joins TRBV5-1 to TRBJ2-2; 7 positions match TRBD2. This CDR3 is built from 14 residues. With V trimmed by 6 bases and J by 4 bases, 6 bases remained unmatched. Germline-derived CDR1 and CDR2 are SGHRS and YFSETQ. The DNA of the CDR3 is TGCGCCAGCAAGACGCGGGAGTCCACCGGGGAGCTGTTTTTT. Its translation: CASKTRESTGELFF.